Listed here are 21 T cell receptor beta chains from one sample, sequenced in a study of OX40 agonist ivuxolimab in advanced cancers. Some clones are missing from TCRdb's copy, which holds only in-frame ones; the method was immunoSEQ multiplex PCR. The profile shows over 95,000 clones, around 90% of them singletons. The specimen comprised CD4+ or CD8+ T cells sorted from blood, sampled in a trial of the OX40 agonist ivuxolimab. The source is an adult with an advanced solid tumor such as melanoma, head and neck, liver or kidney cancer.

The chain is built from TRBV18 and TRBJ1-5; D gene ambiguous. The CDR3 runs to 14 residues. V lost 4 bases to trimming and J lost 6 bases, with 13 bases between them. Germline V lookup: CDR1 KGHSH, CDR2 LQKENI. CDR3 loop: CASSQTGVGQPQHF. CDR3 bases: TGTGCCAGCTCACAGACTGGGGTTGGTCAGCCCCAGCATTTT.

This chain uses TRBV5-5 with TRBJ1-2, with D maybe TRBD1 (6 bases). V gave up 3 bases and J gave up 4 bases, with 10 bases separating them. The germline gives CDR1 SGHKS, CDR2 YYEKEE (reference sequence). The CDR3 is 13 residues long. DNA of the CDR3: TGTGCCAGCAGCTCCAGGGGCCGCTATGGCTACACCTTC. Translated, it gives CASSSRGRYGYTF.

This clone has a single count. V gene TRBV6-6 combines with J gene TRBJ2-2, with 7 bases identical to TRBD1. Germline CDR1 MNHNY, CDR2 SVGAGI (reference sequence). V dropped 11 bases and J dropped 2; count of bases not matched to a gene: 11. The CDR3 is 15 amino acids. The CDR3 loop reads CAGRTGTVNTGELFF. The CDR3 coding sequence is TGTGCCGGAAGAACCGGGACAGTAAACACCGGGGAGCTGTTTTTT.

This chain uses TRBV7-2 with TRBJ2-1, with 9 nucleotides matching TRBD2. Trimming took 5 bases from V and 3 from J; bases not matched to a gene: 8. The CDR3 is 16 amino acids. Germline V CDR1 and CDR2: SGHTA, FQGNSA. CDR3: CASSHPGTSSYNEQFF. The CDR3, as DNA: TGTGCCAGCAGCCATCCCGGGACTAGCAGCTACAATGAGCAGTTCTTC.

CDR3 nucleotide sequence: TGTGCCAGCAGGCAGACTAGCGGGAGAGGATACGAGCAGTACTTC. Residues: CASRQTSGRGYEQYF. J is TRBJ2-7 and V is TRBV11-2; 12 bases map to TRBD2. The germline gives CDR1 SGHAT, CDR2 FQNNGV. The trim removed 6 bases at V and 4 bases at J, leaving 7 bases unmatched. This CDR3 is 15 amino acids long.

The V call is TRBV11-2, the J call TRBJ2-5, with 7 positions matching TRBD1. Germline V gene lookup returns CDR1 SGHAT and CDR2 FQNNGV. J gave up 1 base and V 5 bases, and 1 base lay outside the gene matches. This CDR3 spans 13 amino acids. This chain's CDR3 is CASSTGAQETQYF. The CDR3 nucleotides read TGTGCCAGCAGCACAGGGGCCCAAGAGACCCAGTACTTC.

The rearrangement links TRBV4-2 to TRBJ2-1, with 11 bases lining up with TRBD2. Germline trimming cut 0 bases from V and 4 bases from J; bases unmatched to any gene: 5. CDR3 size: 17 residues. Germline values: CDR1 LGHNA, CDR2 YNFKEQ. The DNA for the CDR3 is TGTGCCAGCAGCCAAGAGACCGGGACTAGCGGTTACAATGAGCAGTTCTTC. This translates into CASSQETGTSGYNEQFF.

The CDR3 DNA reads as TGTGCCAGCAGCCAAAATCCGGGACGTAACTACGAGCAGTACTTC. Translated: CASSQNPGRNYEQYF. The rearrangement links TRBV4-2 to TRBJ2-7; either TRBD1 or TRBD2 may supply D (5 bases each). CDR1 and CDR2 (germline): LGHNA, YNFKEQ. Trimming removed 2 bases at V and 3 bases at J, with 14 bases between. This CDR3 is built from 15 residues.

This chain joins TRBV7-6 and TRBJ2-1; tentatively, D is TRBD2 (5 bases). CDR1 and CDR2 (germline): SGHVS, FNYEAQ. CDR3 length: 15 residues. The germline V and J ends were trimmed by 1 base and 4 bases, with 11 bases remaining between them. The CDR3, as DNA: TGTGCCAGCAGCTTAGATCTAGGCGGGTACAATGAGCAGTTCTTC. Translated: CASSLDLGGYNEQFF.

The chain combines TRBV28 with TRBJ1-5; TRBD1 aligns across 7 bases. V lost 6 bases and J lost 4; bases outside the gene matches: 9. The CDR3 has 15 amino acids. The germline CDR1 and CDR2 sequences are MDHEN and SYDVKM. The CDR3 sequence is CASRKPTGANQPQHF. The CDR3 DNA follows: TGTGCCAGCAGGAAACCCACAGGGGCGAATCAGCCCCAGCATTTT.

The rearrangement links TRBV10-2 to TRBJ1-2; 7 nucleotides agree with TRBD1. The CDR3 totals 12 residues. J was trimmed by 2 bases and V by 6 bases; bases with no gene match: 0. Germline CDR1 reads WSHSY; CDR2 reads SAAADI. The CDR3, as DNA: TGCGCCAGCAGCAGGGGGAACTATGGCTACACCTTC. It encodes CASSRGNYGYTF.

In DNA, the CDR3 is TGTGCCAGCAGTGAGCGGGGAGGCCGCTACGAGCAGTACTTC. It is translated as CASSERGGRYEQYF. The chain uses TRBV6-5 and TRBJ2-7; 7 positions agree with TRBD2. Germline V gene sequence: CDR1 MNHEY, CDR2 SVGAGI. The CDR3 spans 14 residues. With 5 bases clipped from V and 3 bases from J, the junction kept 7 bases outside the gene matches.

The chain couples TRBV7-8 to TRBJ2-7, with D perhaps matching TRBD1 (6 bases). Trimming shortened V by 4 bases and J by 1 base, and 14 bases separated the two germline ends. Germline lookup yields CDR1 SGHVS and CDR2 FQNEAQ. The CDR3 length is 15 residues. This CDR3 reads CASSSQRTVSYEQYF. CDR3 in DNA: TGTGCCAGCAGCTCTCAGAGGACAGTTTCCTACGAGCAGTACTTC. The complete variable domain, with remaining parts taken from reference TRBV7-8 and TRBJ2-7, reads GAGVSQSPRYKVAKRGQDVALRCDPISGHVSLFWYQQALGQGPEFLTYFQNEAQLDKSGLPSDRFFAERPEGSVSTLKIQRTQQEDSAVYLCASSSQRTVSYEQYFGPGTRLTVT.

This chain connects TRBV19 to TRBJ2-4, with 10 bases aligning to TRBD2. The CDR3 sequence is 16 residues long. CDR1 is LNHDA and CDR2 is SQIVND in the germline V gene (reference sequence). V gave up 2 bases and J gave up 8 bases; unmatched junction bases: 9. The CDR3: CASSIKREGRRDIQYF. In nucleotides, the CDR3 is TGTGCCAGTAGTATAAAGCGGGAGGGCCGTAGGGACATTCAGTACTTC.

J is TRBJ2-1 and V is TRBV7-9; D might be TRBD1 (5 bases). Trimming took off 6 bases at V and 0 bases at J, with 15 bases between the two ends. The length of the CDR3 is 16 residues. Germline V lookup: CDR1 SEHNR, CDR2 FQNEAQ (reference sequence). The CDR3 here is CASRASGLGSYNEQFF. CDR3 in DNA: TGTGCCAGCAGGGCCTCAGGGTTAGGCTCCTACAATGAGCAGTTCTTC.

CDR3 protein: CASSLGGTGANVLTF. As DNA, the CDR3 is TGTGCCAGCAGCTTAGGGGGGACCGGGGCCAACGTCCTGACTTTC. This rearrangement joins TRBV7-9 to TRBJ2-6; D may correspond to TRBD1 or TRBD2 (5 bases each). In germline, CDR1 is SEHNR, CDR2 FQNEAQ (reference sequence). Trimming removed 1 base at V and 4 bases at J, with 8 bases between. This CDR3 spans 15 amino acids.

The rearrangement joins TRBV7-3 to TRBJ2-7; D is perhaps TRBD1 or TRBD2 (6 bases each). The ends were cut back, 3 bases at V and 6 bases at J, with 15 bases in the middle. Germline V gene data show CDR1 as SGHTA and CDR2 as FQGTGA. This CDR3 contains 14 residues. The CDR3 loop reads CASSFRGGRREQYF. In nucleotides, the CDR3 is TGTGCCAGCAGCTTTCGTGGGGGGCGCCGCGAGCAGTACTTC.

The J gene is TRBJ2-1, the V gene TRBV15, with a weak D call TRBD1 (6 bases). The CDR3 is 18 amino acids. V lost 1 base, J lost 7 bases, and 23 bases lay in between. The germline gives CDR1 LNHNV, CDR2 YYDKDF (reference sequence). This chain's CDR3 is CATSRGLSGRGPLNEQFF. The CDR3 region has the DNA TGTGCCACCAGCAGAGGGTTGTCGGGCAGGGGCCCCCTTAATGAGCAGTTCTTC.

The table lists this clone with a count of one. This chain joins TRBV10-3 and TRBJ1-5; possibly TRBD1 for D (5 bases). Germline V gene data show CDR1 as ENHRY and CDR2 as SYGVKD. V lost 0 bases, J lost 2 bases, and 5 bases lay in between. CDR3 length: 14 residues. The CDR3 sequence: CAISESGGNQPQHF. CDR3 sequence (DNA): TGTGCCATCAGTGAGTCAGGGGGCAATCAGCCCCAGCATTTT.

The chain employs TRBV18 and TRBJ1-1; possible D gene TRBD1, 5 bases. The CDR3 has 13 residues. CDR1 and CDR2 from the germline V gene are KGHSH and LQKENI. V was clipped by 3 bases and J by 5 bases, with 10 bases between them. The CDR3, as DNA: TGTGCCAGCTCACCCCGGGGGGTGACTGAAGCTTTCTTT. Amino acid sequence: CASSPRGVTEAFF.

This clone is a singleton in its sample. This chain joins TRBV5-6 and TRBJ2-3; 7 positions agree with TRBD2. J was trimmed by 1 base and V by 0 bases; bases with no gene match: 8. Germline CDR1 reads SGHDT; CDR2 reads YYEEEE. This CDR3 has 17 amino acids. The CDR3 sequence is CASSLVLREIGTDTQYF. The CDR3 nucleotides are TGTGCCAGCAGCTTGGTGTTGCGGGAGATAGGCACAGATACGCAGTATTTT.